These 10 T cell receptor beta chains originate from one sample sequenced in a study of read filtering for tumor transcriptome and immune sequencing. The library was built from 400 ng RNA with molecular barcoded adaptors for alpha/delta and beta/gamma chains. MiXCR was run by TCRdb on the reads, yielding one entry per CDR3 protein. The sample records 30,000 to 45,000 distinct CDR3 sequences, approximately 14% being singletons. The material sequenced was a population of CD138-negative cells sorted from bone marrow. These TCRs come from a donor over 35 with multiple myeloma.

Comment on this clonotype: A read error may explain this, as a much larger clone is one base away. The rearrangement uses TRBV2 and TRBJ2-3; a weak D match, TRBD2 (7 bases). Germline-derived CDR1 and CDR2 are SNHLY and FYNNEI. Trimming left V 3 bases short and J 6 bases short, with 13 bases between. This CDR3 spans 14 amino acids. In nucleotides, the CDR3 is TGTGCCAGCAGTGAGTCCGGGGGGCAGGATACGCAGTATTTT. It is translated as CASSESGGQDTQYF.

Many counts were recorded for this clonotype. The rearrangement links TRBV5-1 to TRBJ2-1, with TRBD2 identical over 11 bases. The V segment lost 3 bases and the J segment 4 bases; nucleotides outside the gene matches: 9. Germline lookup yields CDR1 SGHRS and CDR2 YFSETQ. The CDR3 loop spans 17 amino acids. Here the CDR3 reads CASSSTGSGGAYNEQFF. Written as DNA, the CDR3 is TGCGCCAGCAGCTCCACCGGTAGCGGGGGGGCTTACAATGAGCAGTTCTTC.

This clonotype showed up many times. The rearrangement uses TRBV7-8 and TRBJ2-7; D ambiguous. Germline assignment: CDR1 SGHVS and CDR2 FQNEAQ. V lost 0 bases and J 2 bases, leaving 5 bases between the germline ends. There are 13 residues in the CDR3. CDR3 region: CASSLALAYEQYF. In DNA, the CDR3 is TGTGCCAGCAGCTTAGCGTTGGCCTACGAGCAGTACTTC. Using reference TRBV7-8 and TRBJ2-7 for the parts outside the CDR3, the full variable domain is GAGVSQSPRYKVAKRGQDVALRCDPISGHVSLFWYQQALGQGPEFLTYFQNEAQLDKSGLPSDRFFAERPEGSVSTLKIQRTQQEDSAVYLCASSLALAYEQYFGPGTRLTVT.

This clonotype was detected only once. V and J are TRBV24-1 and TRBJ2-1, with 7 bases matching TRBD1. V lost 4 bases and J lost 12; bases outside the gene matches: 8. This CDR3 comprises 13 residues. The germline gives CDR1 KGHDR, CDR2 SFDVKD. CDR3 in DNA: TGTGCCACCAGTGAGAATAAGGGACAGAGGCAGTTCTTC. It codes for CATSENKGQRQFF.

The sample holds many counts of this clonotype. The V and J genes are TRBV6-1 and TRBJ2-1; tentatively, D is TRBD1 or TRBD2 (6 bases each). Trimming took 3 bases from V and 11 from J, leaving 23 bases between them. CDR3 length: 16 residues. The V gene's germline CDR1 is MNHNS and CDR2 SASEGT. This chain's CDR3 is CASSDLGGGTAGKQFF. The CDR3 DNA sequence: TGTGCCAGCAGTGATCTAGGGGGTGGGACGGCGGGGAAGCAGTTCTTC.

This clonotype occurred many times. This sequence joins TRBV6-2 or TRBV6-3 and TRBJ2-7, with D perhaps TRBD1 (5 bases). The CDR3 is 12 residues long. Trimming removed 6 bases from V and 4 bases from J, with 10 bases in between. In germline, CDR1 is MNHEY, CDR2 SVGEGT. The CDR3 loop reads CASSQGRYEQYF. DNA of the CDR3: TGTGCCAGCAGCCAGGGTCGGTACGAGCAGTACTTC.

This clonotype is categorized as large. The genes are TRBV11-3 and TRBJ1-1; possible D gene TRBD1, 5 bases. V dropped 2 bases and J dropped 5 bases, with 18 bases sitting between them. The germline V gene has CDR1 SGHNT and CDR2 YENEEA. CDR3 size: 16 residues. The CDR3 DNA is TGTGCCAGCAGCTTATATTCCGGGACCTACGGGACTGAAGCTTTCTTT. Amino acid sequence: CASSLYSGTYGTEAFF.

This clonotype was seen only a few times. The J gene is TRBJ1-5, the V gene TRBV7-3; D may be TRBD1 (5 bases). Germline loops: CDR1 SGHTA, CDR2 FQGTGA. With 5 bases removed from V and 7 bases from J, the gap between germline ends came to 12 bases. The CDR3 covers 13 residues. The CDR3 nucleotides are TGTGCCAGCAGCGCCCAGGGTGGCCAGCCCCAGCATTTT. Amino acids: CASSAQGGQPQHF. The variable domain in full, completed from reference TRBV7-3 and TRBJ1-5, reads GAGVSQTPSNKVTEKGKYVELRCDPISGHTALYWYRQSLGQGPEFLIYFQGTGAADDSGLPNDRFFAVRPEGSVSTLKIQRTERGDSAVYLCASSAQGGQPQHFGDGTRLSIL.

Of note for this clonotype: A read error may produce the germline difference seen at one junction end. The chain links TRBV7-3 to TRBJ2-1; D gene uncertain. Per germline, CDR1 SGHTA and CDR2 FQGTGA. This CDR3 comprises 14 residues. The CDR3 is CASSLGLQYNEQSF. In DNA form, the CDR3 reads TGTGCCAGCAGCCTTGGGCTACAGTACAATGAGCAGTCCTTT.

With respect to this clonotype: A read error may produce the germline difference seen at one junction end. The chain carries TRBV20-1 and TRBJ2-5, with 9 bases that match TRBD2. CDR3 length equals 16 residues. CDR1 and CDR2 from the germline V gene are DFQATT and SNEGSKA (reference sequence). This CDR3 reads CRARGGILAGQETQYF. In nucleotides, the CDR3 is TGCAGGGCTAGAGGAGGGATCCTAGCGGGGCAAGAGACCCAGTACTTC.